This T cell receptor (beta chain) was documented in a study of blood T cell repertoires in COVID-19. Clones were read by immunoSEQ multiplex PCR, and TCRdb kept only the in-frame ones, dropping some. There are some 100,000 clones in the sample; nearly 90% occur only once, and 6.5% lies in the top ten. Material for sequencing was peripheral blood. This TCR derives from a woman aged 60-75 years with acute or convalescent COVID-19.

CDR3 DNA sequence: TGTGCCACCAGCAGAGATCTCTTCGGGGGAGCGCCCCAGCATTTT. Its protein product is CATSRDLFGGAPQHF. The chain employs TRBV15 and TRBJ1-5; D is possibly TRBD1 (5 bases). Germline-derived CDR1 and CDR2 are LNHNV and YYDKDF (reference sequence). The length of the CDR3 is 15 residues. Trimming removed 0 bases at V and 9 bases at J, with 15 bases between.